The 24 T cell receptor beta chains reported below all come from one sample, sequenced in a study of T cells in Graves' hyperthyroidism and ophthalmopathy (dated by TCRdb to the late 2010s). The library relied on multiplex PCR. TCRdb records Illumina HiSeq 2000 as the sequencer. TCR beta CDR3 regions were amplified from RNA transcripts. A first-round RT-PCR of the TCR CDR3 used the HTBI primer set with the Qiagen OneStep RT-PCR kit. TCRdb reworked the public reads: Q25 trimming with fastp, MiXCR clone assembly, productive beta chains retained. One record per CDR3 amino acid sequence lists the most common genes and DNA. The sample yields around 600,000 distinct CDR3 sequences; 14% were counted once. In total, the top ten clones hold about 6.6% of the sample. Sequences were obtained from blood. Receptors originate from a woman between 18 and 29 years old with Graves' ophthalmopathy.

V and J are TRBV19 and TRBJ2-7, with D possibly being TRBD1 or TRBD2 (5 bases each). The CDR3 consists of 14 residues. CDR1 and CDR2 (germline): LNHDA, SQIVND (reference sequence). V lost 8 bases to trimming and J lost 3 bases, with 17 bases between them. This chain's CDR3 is CASRKRGENYEQYF. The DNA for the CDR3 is TGTGCCAGTCGGAAACGAGGGGAGAACTACGAGCAGTACTTC.

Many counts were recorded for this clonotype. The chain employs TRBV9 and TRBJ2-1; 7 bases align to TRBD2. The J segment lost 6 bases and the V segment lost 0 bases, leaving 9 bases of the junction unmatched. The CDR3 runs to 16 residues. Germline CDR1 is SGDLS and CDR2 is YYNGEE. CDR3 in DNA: TGTGCCAGCAGCGTAGATGGACTAGGGTCTGCCAATGAGCAGTTCTTC. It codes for CASSVDGLGSANEQFF.

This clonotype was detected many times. The chain's CDR3 is CAISDFGTSGYNEQFF. In nucleotides, the CDR3 is TGTGCCATCAGTGACTTCGGGACTAGCGGCTACAATGAGCAGTTCTTC. V is TRBV10-3 and J is TRBJ2-1; 11 bases are a match to TRBD2. The length of the CDR3 is 16 residues. J gave up 3 bases and V 3 bases, and 4 bases lay outside the gene matches. In germline, CDR1 is ENHRY, CDR2 SYGVKD.

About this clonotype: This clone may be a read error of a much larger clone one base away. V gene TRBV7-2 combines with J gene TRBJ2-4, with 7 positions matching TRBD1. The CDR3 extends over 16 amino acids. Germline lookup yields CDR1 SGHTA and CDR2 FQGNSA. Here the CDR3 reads CAGSSTMTGSKNIQYF. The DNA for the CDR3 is TGTGCCGGCAGCTCGACAATGACAGGGAGTAAAAACATTCAGTACTTC.

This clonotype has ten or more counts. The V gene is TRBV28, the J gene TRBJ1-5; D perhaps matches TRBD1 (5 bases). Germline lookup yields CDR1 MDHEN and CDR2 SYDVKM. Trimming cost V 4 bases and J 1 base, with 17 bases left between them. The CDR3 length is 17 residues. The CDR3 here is CASSSLLGGRSNQPQHF. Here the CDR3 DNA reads TGTGCCAGCAGTTCTTTACTCGGGGGAAGAAGCAATCAGCCCCAGCATTTT.

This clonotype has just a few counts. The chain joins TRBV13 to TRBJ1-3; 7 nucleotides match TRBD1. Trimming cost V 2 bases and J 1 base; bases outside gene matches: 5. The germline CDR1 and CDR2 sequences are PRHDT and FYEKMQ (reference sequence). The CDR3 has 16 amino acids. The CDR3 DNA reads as TGTGCCAGCAGCTTAATACAGGGGAGTTCTGGAAACACCATATATTTT. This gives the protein CASSLIQGSSGNTIYF.

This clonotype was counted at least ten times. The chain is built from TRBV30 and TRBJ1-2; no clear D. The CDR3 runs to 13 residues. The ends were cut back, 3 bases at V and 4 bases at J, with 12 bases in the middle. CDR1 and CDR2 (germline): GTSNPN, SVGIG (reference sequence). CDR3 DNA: TGTGCCTGGAGAGGGCAACAGAGCTATGGCTACACCTTC. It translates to CAWRGQQSYGYTF.

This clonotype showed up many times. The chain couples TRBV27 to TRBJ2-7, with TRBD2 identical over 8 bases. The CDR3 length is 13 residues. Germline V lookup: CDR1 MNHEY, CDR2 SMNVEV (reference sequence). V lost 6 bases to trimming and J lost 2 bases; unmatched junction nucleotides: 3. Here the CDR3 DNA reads TGTGCCAGCAGGTTAGCGGGAACCTACGAGCAGTACTTC. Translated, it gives CASRLAGTYEQYF.

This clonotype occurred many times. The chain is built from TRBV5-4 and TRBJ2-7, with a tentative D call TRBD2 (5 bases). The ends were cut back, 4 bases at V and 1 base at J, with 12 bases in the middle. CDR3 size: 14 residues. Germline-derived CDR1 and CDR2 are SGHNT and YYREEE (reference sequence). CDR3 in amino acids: CASSAELGSYEQYF. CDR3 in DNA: TGTGCCAGCAGCGCGGAACTAGGATCCTACGAGCAGTACTTC.

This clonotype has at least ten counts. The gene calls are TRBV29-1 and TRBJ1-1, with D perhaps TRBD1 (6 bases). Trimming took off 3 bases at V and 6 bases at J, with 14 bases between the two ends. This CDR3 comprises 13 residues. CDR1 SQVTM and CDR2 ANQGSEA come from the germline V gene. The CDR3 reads CSVDAGARSEAFF. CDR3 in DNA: TGCAGCGTTGACGCAGGGGCAAGGTCTGAAGCTTTCTTT.

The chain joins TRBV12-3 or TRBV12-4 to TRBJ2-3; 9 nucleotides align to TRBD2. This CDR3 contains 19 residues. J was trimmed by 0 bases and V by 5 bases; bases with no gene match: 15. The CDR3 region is CASSPRRGGPPSSTDTQYF. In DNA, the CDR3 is TGTGCCAGCAGTCCACGGCGGGGGGGTCCTCCCTCTAGCACAGATACGCAGTATTTT.

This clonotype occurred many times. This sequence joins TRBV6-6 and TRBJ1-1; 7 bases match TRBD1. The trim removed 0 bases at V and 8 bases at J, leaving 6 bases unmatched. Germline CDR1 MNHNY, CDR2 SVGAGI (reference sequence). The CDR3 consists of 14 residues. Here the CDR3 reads CASSYSRQGEEAFF. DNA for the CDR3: TGTGCCAGCAGTTACTCGCGACAGGGAGAAGAAGCTTTCTTT.

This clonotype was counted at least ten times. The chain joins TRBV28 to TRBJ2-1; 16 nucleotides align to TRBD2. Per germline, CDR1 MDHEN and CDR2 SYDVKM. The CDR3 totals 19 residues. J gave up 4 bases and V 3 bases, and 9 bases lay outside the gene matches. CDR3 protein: CASSLTGTSGRAGYNEQFF. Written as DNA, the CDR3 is TGTGCCAGCAGTTTGACCGGGACTAGCGGGAGGGCCGGTTACAATGAGCAGTTCTTC.

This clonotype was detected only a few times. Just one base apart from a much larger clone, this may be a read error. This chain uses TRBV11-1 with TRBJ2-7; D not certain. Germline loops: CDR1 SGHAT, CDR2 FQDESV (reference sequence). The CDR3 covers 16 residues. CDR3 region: CTSSLEGSTVSYEQYF. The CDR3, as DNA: TGTACCAGCAGCTTAGAAGGGTCAACAGTTTCCTACGAGCAGTACTTC.

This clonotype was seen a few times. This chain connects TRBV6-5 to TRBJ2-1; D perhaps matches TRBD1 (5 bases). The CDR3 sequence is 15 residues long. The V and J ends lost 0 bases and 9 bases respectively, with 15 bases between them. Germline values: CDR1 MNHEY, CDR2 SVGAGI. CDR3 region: CASSYSLRAGLEQFF. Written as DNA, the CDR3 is TGTGCCAGCAGTTACTCGCTCCGGGCAGGGCTTGAGCAGTTCTTC.

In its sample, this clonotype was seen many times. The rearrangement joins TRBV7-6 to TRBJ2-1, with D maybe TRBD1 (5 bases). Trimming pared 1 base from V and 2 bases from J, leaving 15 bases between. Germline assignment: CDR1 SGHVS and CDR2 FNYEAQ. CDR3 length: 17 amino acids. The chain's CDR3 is CASSLERGPNPYNEQFF. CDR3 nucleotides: TGTGCCAGCAGCTTAGAAAGGGGCCCTAATCCCTACAATGAGCAGTTCTTC.

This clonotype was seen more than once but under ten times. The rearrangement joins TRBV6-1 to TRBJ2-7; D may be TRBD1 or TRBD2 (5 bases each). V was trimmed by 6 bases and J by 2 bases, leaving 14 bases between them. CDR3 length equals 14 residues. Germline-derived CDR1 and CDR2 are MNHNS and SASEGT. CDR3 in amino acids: CASRPRDGPYEQYF. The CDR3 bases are TGTGCCAGCAGACCCCGGGACGGTCCCTACGAGCAGTACTTC.

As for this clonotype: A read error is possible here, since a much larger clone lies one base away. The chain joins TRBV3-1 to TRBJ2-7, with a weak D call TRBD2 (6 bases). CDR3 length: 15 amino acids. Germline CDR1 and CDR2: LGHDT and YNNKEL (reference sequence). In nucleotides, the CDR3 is TGTGTCAGCAGCCAAGACAGTAGCGGAGGATACGAGCAGTACTTC. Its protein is CVSSQDSSGGYEQYF.

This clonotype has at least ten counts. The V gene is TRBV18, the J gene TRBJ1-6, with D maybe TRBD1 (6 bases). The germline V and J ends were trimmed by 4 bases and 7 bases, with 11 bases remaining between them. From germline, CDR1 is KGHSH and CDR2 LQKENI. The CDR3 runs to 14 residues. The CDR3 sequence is CASSREGGNSPLHF. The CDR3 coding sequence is TGTGCCAGCTCACGTGAAGGGGGGAATTCACCCCTCCACTTT.

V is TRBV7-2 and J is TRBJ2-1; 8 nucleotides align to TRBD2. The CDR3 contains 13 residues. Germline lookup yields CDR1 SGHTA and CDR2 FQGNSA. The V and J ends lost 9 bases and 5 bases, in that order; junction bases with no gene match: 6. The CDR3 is CARIRAGDNEQFF. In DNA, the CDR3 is TGTGCCAGAATAAGAGCGGGAGACAATGAGCAGTTCTTC.

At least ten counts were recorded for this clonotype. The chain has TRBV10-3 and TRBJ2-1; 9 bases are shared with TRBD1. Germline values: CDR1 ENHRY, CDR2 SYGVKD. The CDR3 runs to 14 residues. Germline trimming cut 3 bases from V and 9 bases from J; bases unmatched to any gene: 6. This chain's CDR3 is CAISENRGQGEQFF. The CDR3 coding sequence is TGTGCCATCAGTGAAAACAGGGGGCAGGGTGAGCAGTTCTTC.

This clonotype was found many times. This CDR3 reads CASSTSAGLGSPLHF. CDR3 nucleotides: TGTGCCAGCAGCACGAGTGCAGGGTTGGGATCACCCCTCCACTTT. The J gene is TRBJ1-6, the V gene TRBV11-2, with D possibly being TRBD1 (5 bases). CDR1 is SGHAT, CDR2 FQNNGV, per germline. V was clipped by 5 bases and J by 10 bases, with 18 bases between them. The CDR3 runs 15 residues.

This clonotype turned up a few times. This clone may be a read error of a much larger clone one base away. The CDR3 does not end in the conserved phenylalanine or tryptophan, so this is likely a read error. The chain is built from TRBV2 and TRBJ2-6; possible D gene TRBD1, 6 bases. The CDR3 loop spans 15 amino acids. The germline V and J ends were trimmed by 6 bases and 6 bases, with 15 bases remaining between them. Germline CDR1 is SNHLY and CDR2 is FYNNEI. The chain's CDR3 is CASRVQGVEANVLTS. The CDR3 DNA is TGTGCCAGCAGGGTACAGGGAGTAGAGGCCAACGTCCTGACTTCC.

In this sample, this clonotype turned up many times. The CDR3 here is CATSEPRQGRSDEQYF. The CDR3 bases are TGTGCCACCAGTGAGCCCAGACAGGGGAGGTCGGACGAGCAGTACTTC. This chain uses TRBV24-1 with TRBJ2-7; 8 nucleotides align to TRBD1. Trimming took 4 bases from V and 5 from J; bases not matched to a gene: 12. The CDR3 extends over 16 amino acids. The germline gives CDR1 KGHDR, CDR2 SFDVKD.